These 6 T cell receptor beta chains were sequenced from one sample in a study of blood T cell repertoires in COVID-19. Assay used: immunoSEQ multiplex PCR; TCRdb lists only in-frame clones, some missing. The sample includes roughly 300,000 clones, around 85% of them seen just once. The sample consisted of PBMCs or T cells enriched from blood (not recorded which). These TCRs come from a woman between 40 and 50 years old with acute COVID-19.

The rearrangement joins TRBV19 to TRBJ2-1, with a weak D call TRBD1 (6 bases). CDR3 size: 13 residues. Trimming took 7 bases from V and 9 from J, leaving 16 bases between them. CDR1 and CDR2 (germline): LNHDA, SQIVND (reference sequence). CDR3: CASIGGGPSEQFF. The CDR3 coding sequence is TGTGCCAGTATTGGGGGCGGTCCCAGTGAGCAGTTCTTC.

The chain has TRBV19 and TRBJ1-5, with unresolved D. From germline, CDR1 is LNHDA and CDR2 SQIVND (reference sequence). The ends were cut back, 5 bases at V and 2 bases at J, with 10 bases in the middle. There are 14 residues in the CDR3. DNA of the CDR3: TGTGCCAGTAGTGAGGGTCGGCGCAATCAGCCCCAGCATTTT. Translation gives CASSEGRRNQPQHF.

This chain links TRBV27 with TRBJ1-5, with 8 bases fitting TRBD1. Germline CDR1 is MNHEY and CDR2 is SMNVEV (reference sequence). With 6 bases clipped from V and 0 bases from J, the junction kept 7 bases outside the gene matches. The CDR3 is 16 residues long. The CDR3 coding sequence is TGTGCCAGCAGACCCAACACAGGGGGTAGCAATCAGCCCCAGCATTTT. Protein sequence: CASRPNTGGSNQPQHF.

The chain joins TRBV11-3 to TRBJ2-1; a weak D match, TRBD2 (5 bases). Trimming cost V 3 bases and J 4 bases, with 13 bases left between them. This CDR3 contains 15 residues. In germline, CDR1 is SGHNT, CDR2 YENEEA. The CDR3 sequence: CASSFASNEYNEQFF. The CDR3 DNA is TGTGCCAGCAGCTTTGCTAGCAACGAATACAATGAGCAGTTCTTC.

This chain uses TRBV11-2 with TRBJ1-1, with D perhaps matching TRBD1 (5 bases). Germline CDR1 is SGHAT and CDR2 is FQNNGV. Between the trimmed V and J ends, which lost 6 bases and 4 bases, there was a span of 21 bases. This CDR3 is 16 amino acids long. The CDR3 reads CASRLTGRGTSTEAFF. CDR3 nucleotides: TGTGCCAGCAGACTAACCGGGCGGGGGACTAGCACTGAAGCTTTCTTT. The full variable domain, completed using reference TRBV11-2 and TRBJ1-1, is EAGVAQSPRYKIIEKRQSVAFWCNPISGHATLYWYQQILGQGPKLLIQFQNNGVVDDSQLPKDRFSAERLKGVDSTLKIQPAKLEDSAVYLCASRLTGRGTSTEAFFGQGTRLTVV.

The chain combines TRBV6-5 with TRBJ1-6, with 7 nucleotides matching TRBD1. There are 15 residues in the CDR3. After removal of 1 base from V and 7 bases from J, the junction contained 4 bases not matched to a gene. Germline values: CDR1 MNHEY, CDR2 SVGAGI. The DNA for the CDR3 is TGTGCCAGCAGTTACTTCCTACAGGGGAATTCACCCCTCCACTTT. Amino acid sequence: CASSYFLQGNSPLHF.